This TCR beta chain was profiled in a study of shared clonotypes between healthy human individuals. Turning to the study itself: CD4 naive and memory got three plates each, CD8 naive two, CD8 memory one.

The length of the CDR3 is 11 residues. V dropped 3 bases and J dropped 6 bases, with 6 bases sitting between them. Germline CDR1 and CDR2: SEHNR and FQNEAQ (reference sequence). This clone was counted once. Its matching antigen is unknown. At deep level, the assay was performed. Each subset's genomic DNA was shared equally among a number of immunoSEQ plates. The repertoire was sequenced with immunoSEQ multiplex PCR; TCRdb's copy has only in-frame clones and lacks some. The sample has over a million clones, about 75% seen once. Study-level findings and limits: Roughly 5% of naive CD4 clonotypes were shared across four donors.

The chain uses TRBV7-9 and TRBJ2-7; D gene uncertain. This sequence originates from a man younger than 35 in good health. The sequenced sample was memory CD4+ T cells sorted from blood. The subset here: CD45RA-negative fraction. CDR3 loop: CASSLGVEQYF. The CDR3 coding sequence is TGTGCCAGCAGCTTGGGCGTCGAGCAGTACTTC. Full variable domain (rest looked up from reference TRBV7-9 and TRBJ2-7): DTGVSQNPRHKITKRGQNVTFRCDPISEHNRLYWYRQTLGQGPEFLTYFQNEAQLEKSRLLSDRFSAERPKGSFSTLEIQRTEQGDSAMYLCASSLGVEQYFGPGTRLTVT.